This T cell receptor beta chain comes out of a study of blood T cell repertoires in COVID-19. Data came from immunoSEQ multiplex PCR; TCRdb stores just in-frame clones and leaves some out. The sample has about 140,000 clones, about 80% seen once. Trimming cost V 3 bases and J 4 bases, with 10 bases left between them. The CDR3 extends over 13 amino acids. Germline loops: CDR1 GTSNPN, CDR2 SVGIG (reference sequence). Sequences were obtained from peripheral blood. This TCR was recovered from a woman aged 55-70 years with acute or convalescent COVID-19. V and J are TRBV30 and TRBJ1-5; D possibly corresponds to TRBD1 (5 bases). The DNA for the CDR3 is TGTGCCTGGAGCATGGGACTGAATCAGCCCCAGCATTTT. Amino acid sequence: CAWSMGLNQPQHF.